These T cell receptor beta chains were read from a single sample in a study of cytomegalovirus exposure and HLA in healthy donors. Clones were sequenced by immunoSEQ multiplex PCR, and TCRdb holds only the in-frame ones, with some missing. The data hold 100,000 to 150,000 clones, with less than 80% observed a single time. Sequencing input: PBMCs. The receptor source for this set is a man aged 40-50 years in good health and CMV-seropositive. The CDR3 runs from the conserved cysteine through the conserved F or W. The D gene is left open where the match is weak. Only some rows state a clone size, as once, few, many or a class for expanded clones.

clone size: NA; D gene: TRBD1; J gene: TRBJ2-3; V gene: TRBV5-5; CDR3 length: 17; CDR3 protein: CASSLEGQGGSTDTQYF; CDR3 DNA: TGTGCCAGCAGCTTGGAGGGACAGGGAGGGAGCACAGATACGCAGTATTTT
clone size: few; D gene: NA; J gene: TRBJ1-2; V gene: TRBV6-5; CDR3 length: 12; CDR3 protein: CASSYPGDGYTF; CDR3 DNA: TGTGCCAGCAGTTACCCCGGGGATGGCTACACCTTC
clone size: few; D gene: TRBD1; J gene: TRBJ1-5; V gene: TRBV7-9; CDR3 length: 14; CDR3 protein: CASSLQGRYQPQHF; CDR3 DNA: TGTGCCAGCAGCCTACAGGGGAGATACCAGCCCCAGCATTTT
clone size: NA; D gene: TRBD1; J gene: TRBJ2-2; V gene: TRBV30; CDR3 length: 15; CDR3 protein: CAARQGATVTGELFF; CDR3 DNA: TGTGCCGCAAGACAGGGGGCAACTGTCACCGGGGAGCTGTTTTTT
clone size: NA; D gene: TRBD2; J gene: TRBJ2-7; V gene: TRBV9; CDR3 length: 15; CDR3 protein: CASSLRSGGPYEQYF; CDR3 DNA: TGTGCCAGCAGCCTCCGTAGCGGGGGGCCCTACGAGCAGTACTTC
clone size: NA; D gene: TRBD2; J gene: TRBJ2-1; V gene: TRBV7-2; CDR3 length: 19; CDR3 protein: CASSPWTSEFRRLYNEQFF; CDR3 DNA: TGTGCCAGCAGCCCTTGGACTAGCGAGTTTCGACGGCTCTACAATGAGCAGTTCTTC
clone size: NA; D gene: NA; J gene: TRBJ2-5; V gene: TRBV6-1; CDR3 length: 14; CDR3 protein: CASRGQNLQETQYF; CDR3 DNA: TGTGCCAGCAGGGGGCAAAACCTCCAAGAGACCCAGTACTTC
clone size: NA; D gene: NA; J gene: TRBJ2-5; V gene: TRBV18; CDR3 length: 15; CDR3 protein: CASSPPSSYQETQYF; CDR3 DNA: TGTGCCAGCTCACCACCTTCTTCGTACCAAGAGACCCAGTACTTC
clone size: few; D gene: NA; J gene: TRBJ1-2; V gene: TRBV5-4; CDR3 length: 14; CDR3 protein: CASSQGLQSYGYTF; CDR3 DNA: TGTGCCAGCAGCCAGGGACTCCAATCATATGGCTACACCTTC
clone size: few; D gene: TRBD1; J gene: TRBJ1-5; V gene: TRBV7-9; CDR3 length: 16; CDR3 protein: CSSSLGTGGKNQPQHF; CDR3 DNA: TGTTCCAGCAGCTTAGGAACAGGGGGGAAGAATCAGCCCCAGCATTTT
clone size: NA; D gene: NA; J gene: TRBJ1-1; V gene: TRBV2; CDR3 length: 13; CDR3 protein: CASTERGGTEAFF; CDR3 DNA: TGTGCCAGCACCGAGAGGGGGGGCACTGAAGCTTTCTTT